A single sample is the source of the 5 T cell receptor beta chains below, sequenced in a study of blood T cell repertoires in COVID-19. The protocol was immunoSEQ multiplex PCR, while the TCRdb copy is restricted to in-frame clones and leaves out a portion. The sample holds tens of thousands of clones, more than 80% seen once. Source material: peripheral blood. These receptors came from an elderly woman with active COVID-19.

The chain combines TRBV6-5 with TRBJ2-1, with TRBD2 identical over 8 bases. There are 15 residues in the CDR3. V lost 6 bases and J lost 5; bases outside the gene matches: 9. Germline V CDR1 and CDR2: MNHEY, SVGAGI. The CDR3 protein is CASSLGWREDNEQFF. The CDR3, as DNA: TGTGCCAGCAGCCTGGGATGGCGGGAGGACAATGAGCAGTTCTTC.

The count of this clone is one. The CDR3 sequence: CASSRQMNTEAFF. For the CDR3, the DNA is TGCGCCAGCAGCCGACAAATGAACACTGAAGCTTTCTTT. The rearrangement links TRBV4-3 to TRBJ1-1; unclear D gene. CDR3 length: 13 amino acids. Trimming pared 4 bases from V and 0 bases from J, leaving 6 bases between. Per the germline V gene, CDR1 is LGHNA and CDR2 is YSLEER.

The V call is TRBV6-6, the J call TRBJ2-5; 7 bases agree with TRBD2. CDR1 and CDR2 from the germline V gene are MNHNY and SVGAGI (reference sequence). The CDR3 totals 16 residues. The junction had 11 bases not matched to a gene; V was cut back by 6 bases and J by 1 base. The CDR3 protein is CASRKASGRFQETQYF. In DNA form, the CDR3 reads TGTGCCAGCAGGAAAGCTAGCGGTAGATTCCAAGAGACCCAGTACTTC.

The chain employs TRBV19 and TRBJ2-2; maybe TRBD1 (6 bases). Trimming cost V 3 bases and J 3 bases, with 11 bases left between them. The CDR3 extends over 15 amino acids. Per the germline V gene, CDR1 is LNHDA and CDR2 is SQIVND (reference sequence). CDR3 sequence: CASSIQGTDTGELFF. In DNA form, the CDR3 reads TGTGCCAGTAGTATTCAGGGGACGGACACCGGGGAGCTGTTTTTT.

The CDR3 protein is CASSPRTAPGETQYF. The CDR3 coding sequence is TGTGCCAGCTCACCGAGGACAGCCCCAGGGGAGACCCAGTACTTC. The chain carries TRBV18 and TRBJ2-5, with TRBD1 as a possible D gene (6 bases). V lost 3 bases and J 5 bases, leaving 16 bases between the germline ends. CDR1 and CDR2 from the germline V gene are KGHSH and LQKENI. This CDR3 comprises 15 residues.